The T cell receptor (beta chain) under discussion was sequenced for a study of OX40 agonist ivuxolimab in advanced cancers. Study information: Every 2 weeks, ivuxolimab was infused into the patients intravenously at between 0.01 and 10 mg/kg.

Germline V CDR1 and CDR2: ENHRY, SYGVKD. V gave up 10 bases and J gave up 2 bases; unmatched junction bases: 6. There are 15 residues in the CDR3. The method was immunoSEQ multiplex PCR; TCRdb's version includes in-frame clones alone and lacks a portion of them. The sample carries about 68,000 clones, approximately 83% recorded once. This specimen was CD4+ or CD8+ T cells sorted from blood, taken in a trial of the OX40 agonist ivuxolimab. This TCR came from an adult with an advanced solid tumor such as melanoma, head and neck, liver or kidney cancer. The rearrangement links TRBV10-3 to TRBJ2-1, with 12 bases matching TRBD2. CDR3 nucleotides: TGTGCCACAGGGGCTAGCGGGGGGGCCTACAATGAGCAGTTCTTC. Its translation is CATGASGGAYNEQFF.